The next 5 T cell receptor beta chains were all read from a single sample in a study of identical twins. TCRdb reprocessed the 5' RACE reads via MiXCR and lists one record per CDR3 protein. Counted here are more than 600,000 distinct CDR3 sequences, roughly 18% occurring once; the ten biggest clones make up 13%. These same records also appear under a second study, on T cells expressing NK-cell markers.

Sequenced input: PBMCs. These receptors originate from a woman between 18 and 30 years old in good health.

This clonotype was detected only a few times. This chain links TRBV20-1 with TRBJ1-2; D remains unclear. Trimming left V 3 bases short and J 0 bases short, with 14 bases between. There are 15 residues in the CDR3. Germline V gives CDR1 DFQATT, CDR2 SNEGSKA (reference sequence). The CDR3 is CSASHREGANYGYTF. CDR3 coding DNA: TGCAGTGCTAGCCACCGGGAGGGAGCTAACTATGGCTACACCTTC.

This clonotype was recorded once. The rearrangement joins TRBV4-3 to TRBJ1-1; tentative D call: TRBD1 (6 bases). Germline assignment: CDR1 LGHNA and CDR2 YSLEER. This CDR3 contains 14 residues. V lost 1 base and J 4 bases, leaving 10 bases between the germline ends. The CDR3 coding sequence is TGCGCCAGCAGCCAAGTCACAGGGCCCACTGAAGCTTTCTTT. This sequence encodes CASSQVTGPTEAFF.

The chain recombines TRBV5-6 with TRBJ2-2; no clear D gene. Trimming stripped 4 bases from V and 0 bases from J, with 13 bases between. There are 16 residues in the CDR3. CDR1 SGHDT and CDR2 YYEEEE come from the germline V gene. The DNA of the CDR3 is TGTGCCAGCAGCCGGGCGGTGGATTCGAACACCGGGGAGCTGTTTTTT. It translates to CASSRAVDSNTGELFF.

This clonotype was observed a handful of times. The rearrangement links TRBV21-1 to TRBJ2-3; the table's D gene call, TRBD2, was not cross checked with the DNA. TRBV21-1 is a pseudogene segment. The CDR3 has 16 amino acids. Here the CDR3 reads CASSKETPPVGDTQYF. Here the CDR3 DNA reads TGTGCCAGCAGCAAAGAAACTCCTCCGGTGGGAGATACGCAGTATTTT.

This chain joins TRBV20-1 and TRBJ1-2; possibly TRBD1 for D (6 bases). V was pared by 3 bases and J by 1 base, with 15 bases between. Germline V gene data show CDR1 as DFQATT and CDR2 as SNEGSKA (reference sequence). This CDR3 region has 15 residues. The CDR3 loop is CSASGARGRNYGYTF. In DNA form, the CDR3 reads TGCAGTGCTAGTGGAGCTCGGGGGCGTAACTATGGCTACACCTTC.